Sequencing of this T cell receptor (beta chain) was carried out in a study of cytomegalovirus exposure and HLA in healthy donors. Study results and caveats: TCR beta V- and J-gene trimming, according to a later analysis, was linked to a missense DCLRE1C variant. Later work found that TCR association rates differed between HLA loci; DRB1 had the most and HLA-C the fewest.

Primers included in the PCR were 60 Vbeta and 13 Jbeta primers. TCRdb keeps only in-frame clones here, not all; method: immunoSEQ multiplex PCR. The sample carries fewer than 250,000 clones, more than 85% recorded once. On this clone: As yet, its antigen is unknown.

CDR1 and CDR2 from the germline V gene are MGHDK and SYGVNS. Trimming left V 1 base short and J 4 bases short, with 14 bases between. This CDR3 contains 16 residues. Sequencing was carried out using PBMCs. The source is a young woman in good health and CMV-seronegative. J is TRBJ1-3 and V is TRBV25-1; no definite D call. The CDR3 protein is CASSESTDKAGNTIYF. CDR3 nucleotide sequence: TGTGCCAGCAGTGAATCCACCGACAAAGCCGGAAACACCATATATTTT.